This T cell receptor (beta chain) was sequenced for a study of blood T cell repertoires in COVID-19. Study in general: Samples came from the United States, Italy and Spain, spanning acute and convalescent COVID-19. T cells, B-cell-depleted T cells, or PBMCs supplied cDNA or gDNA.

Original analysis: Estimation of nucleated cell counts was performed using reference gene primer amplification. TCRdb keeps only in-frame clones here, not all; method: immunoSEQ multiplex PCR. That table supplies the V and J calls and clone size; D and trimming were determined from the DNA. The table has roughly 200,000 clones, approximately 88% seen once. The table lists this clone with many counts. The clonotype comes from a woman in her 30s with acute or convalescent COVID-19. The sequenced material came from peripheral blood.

CDR3 nucleotide sequence: TGTGCCAGCAGCTCATTTACAGGGGGCTCCTACGAGCAGTACTTC. Translation: CASSSFTGGSYEQYF. The chain carries TRBV5-6 and TRBJ2-7; TRBD1 agrees at 8 bases. CDR1 and CDR2 (germline): SGHDT, YYEEEE. Trimming cost V 3 bases and J 0 bases; bases outside gene matches: 5. The CDR3 extends over 15 amino acids.